This TCR beta chain derives from a study of neoadjuvant anti-PD-1 for oral cavity cancer. Trimming at V came to 4 bases and at J to 7 bases, leaving 22 bases not matched to a gene. The germline CDR1 and CDR2 sequences are GTSNPN and SVGIG (reference sequence). This CDR3 contains 17 residues. Time point: after neoadjuvant nivolumab, at surgical resection. Six replicates per PBMC sample, mostly from roughly 470 ng of genomic DNA. Data came from immunoSEQ multiplex PCR; TCRdb stores just in-frame clones and leaves some out. The top ten clones hold roughly 3% of a sample with 13,000 to 15,000 clones, over 55% of them seen once.

J is TRBJ2-7 and V is TRBV30; 7 nucleotides agree with TRBD2. This clonotype was sampled from a person between 40 and 85 years old with oral cavity squamous cell carcinoma. Sequenced material: PBMCs, taken after nivolumab (anti-PD-1) treatment. This CDR3 reads CAWTQPSGEPYAGEQYF. As DNA, the CDR3 is TGTGCCTGGACCCAGCCTAGCGGAGAACCCTACGCTGGGGAGCAGTACTTC.